The 25 T cell receptor beta chains below were found in one sample sequenced in a study of blood T cells in healthy people across ages. Alongside a J-beta primer mix, a sample-barcoded 5' primer served in a second PCR lasting 7 to 11 cycles. One entry per CDR3 protein results from TCRdb running MiXCR on the 5' RACE reads. The profile shows some 940,000 distinct CDR3 sequences, 25% to 30% of them singletons. These same records also appear under a second study, on T cells of mothers and their children.

The specimen was blood. Receptors were obtained from a middle-aged woman in good health.

V is TRBV4-2 and J is TRBJ2-7; 8 bases agree with TRBD1. CDR1 is LGHNA, CDR2 YNFKEQ, per germline. The CDR3 spans 16 residues. V was pared by 1 base and J by 3 bases, with 8 bases of the junction left unmatched. The CDR3 sequence: CASSQGTGGRVYEQYF. CDR3 nucleotide sequence: TGTGCCAGCAGCCAAGGAACAGGGGGTAGGGTCTACGAGCAGTACTTC.

A remark on this clonotype: This may be a read error, as it is one base from a much larger clone. The chain carries TRBV11-2 and TRBJ2-3, with TRBD2 as a possible D gene (7 bases). V dropped 3 bases and J dropped 4 bases, with 14 bases sitting between them. Germline V gives CDR1 SGHAT, CDR2 FQNNGV. This CDR3 region has 15 residues. CDR3 amino acids: CASSLQGGAADTQYF. DNA for the CDR3: TGTGCCAGCAGCTTGCAAGGGGGGGCAGCAGATACGCAGTATTTT.

This chain connects TRBV5-1 to TRBJ2-2; no firm D call. Trimming took off 1 base at V and 7 bases at J, with 8 bases between the two ends. This CDR3 contains 13 residues. Germline CDR1 is SGHRS and CDR2 is YFSETQ. CDR3: CASSLMGYGELFF. The CDR3 DNA sequence: TGCGCCAGCAGCTTGATGGGGTACGGGGAGCTGTTTTTT.

On this clonotype: Just one base apart from a much larger clone, this may be a read error. This sequence joins TRBV20-1 and TRBJ2-7, with D perhaps TRBD1 or TRBD2 (5 bases each). CDR1 and CDR2 from the germline V gene are DFQATT and SNEGSKA (reference sequence). Trimming removed 1 base from V and 2 bases from J, with 15 bases in between. This CDR3 has 15 residues. The CDR3: CSARGRTRGPYEQYF. CDR3 DNA: TGCAGTGCTAGAGGTCGGACACGGGGACCCTACGAGCAGTACTTC.

V is TRBV7-3 and J is TRBJ2-5, with 10 positions matching TRBD2. The junction had 5 bases not matched to a gene; V was cut back by 5 bases and J by 2 bases. This CDR3 has 15 amino acids. Per the germline V gene, CDR1 is SGHTA and CDR2 is FQGTGA. The CDR3 is CASSPLAGAQETQYF. CDR3 nucleotide sequence: TGTGCCAGCAGCCCCCTAGCGGGGGCTCAAGAGACCCAGTACTTC.

This clonotype has at least ten counts. The chain uses TRBV7-6 and TRBJ2-7, with TRBD1 matching over 7 bases. With 1 base clipped from V and 5 bases from J, the junction kept 5 bases outside the gene matches. The CDR3 consists of 14 residues. Germline V gives CDR1 SGHVS, CDR2 FNYEAQ. CDR3 region: CASSLGTGPNEQYF. Written as DNA, the CDR3 is TGTGCCAGCAGCTTAGGGACAGGTCCTAACGAGCAGTACTTC.

The rearrangement uses TRBV20-1 and TRBJ1-4; D might be TRBD1 (5 bases). Looked up from germline, CDR1 is DFQATT and CDR2 is SNEGSKA (reference sequence). Trimming removed 2 bases at V and 0 bases at J, with 7 bases between. The CDR3 extends over 14 amino acids. The CDR3 loop is CSARRGATNEKLFF. The CDR3 nucleotides read TGCAGTGCTAGAAGGGGAGCAACTAATGAAAAACTGTTTTTT.

V usage is TRBV9 and J usage is TRBJ2-1; 13 nucleotides align to TRBD2. This CDR3 is 17 amino acids long. Germline values: CDR1 SGDLS, CDR2 YYNGEE. V gave up 3 bases and J gave up 4 bases; unmatched junction bases: 7. CDR3 in DNA: TGTGCCAGCAGCGGGGGAACTAGCGGGGGGGCTTACAATGAGCAGTTCTTC. It encodes CASSGGTSGGAYNEQFF.

This clonotype has ten or more counts. The genes are TRBV20-1 and TRBJ2-4, with 7 bases identical to TRBD2. Per germline, CDR1 DFQATT and CDR2 SNEGSKA (reference sequence). V trimming: 0 bases; J trimming: 3 bases; junction bases outside the gene matches: 8. There are 16 residues in the CDR3. DNA for the CDR3: TGCAGTGCTAGAGAAGGCTTGGGGACTAACAAAAACATTCAGTACTTC. Protein: CSAREGLGTNKNIQYF.

This clonotype has at least ten counts. The rearrangement joins TRBV7-9 to TRBJ2-6, with TRBD2 as a possible D gene (5 bases). Germline V lookup: CDR1 SEHNR, CDR2 FQNEAQ (reference sequence). The ends were cut back, 5 bases at V and 0 bases at J, with 11 bases in the middle. This CDR3 is 16 amino acids long. The CDR3 region is CASSPGRGSGANVLTF. Here the CDR3 DNA reads TGTGCCAGCAGCCCTGGACGGGGCTCTGGGGCCAACGTCCTGACTTTC.

The chain recombines TRBV18 with TRBJ1-5; weak D call: TRBD1 (6 bases). The V end was cut by 3 bases, the J end by 5 bases, with 8 bases between. The CDR3 length is 13 residues. Germline V CDR1 and CDR2: KGHSH, LQKENI. CDR3 loop: CASSPDRHQPQHF. CDR3 sequence (DNA): TGTGCCAGCTCACCGGACAGACATCAGCCCCAGCATTTT.

The chain employs TRBV10-3 and TRBJ2-3; D unresolved. V was pared by 5 bases and J by 0 bases, with 9 bases between. This CDR3 spans 14 amino acids. Germline CDR1 reads ENHRY; CDR2 reads SYGVKD. The DNA for the CDR3 is TGTGCCATCAGTCTTCCATCTAGCACAGATACGCAGTATTTT. As protein: CAISLPSSTDTQYF.

The V call is TRBV20-1, the J call TRBJ2-3; D uncertain. This CDR3 has 10 residues. Looked up from germline, CDR1 is DFQATT and CDR2 is SNEGSKA (reference sequence). The V gene lost 0 bases and the J gene lost 13 bases, with 8 bases spanning the gap. Written as DNA, the CDR3 is TGCAGTGCTAGAGATAAGTTTGAGTATTTT. It codes for CSARDKFEYF.

This clonotype appeared many times. The chain joins TRBV7-6 to TRBJ2-7, with D hard to call. Trimming stripped 5 bases from V and 2 bases from J, with 10 bases between. Germline-derived CDR1 and CDR2 are SGHVS and FNYEAQ. CDR3 length: 13 amino acids. The CDR3 DNA reads TGTGCCAGCAGCCACCCCGGAGCCTACGAGCAGTACTTC. It specifies CASSHPGAYEQYF.

CDR3 in DNA: TGTGCCAGCAGCCCAAATAGGGGGGACAGGGGGGAGACCCAGTACTTC. It is translated as CASSPNRGDRGETQYF. The chain couples TRBV3-1 to TRBJ2-5; 11 positions agree with TRBD1. The CDR3 runs 16 residues. J gave up 5 bases and V 4 bases, and 9 bases lay outside the gene matches. CDR1 LGHDT and CDR2 YNNKEL come from the germline V gene (reference sequence).

The CDR3: CASRPVARTARGNQPQHF. DNA of the CDR3: TGTGCCAGCAGACCCGTTGCCCGGACAGCCCGGGGCAATCAGCCCCAGCATTTT. The rearrangement uses TRBV6-2 or TRBV6-3 and TRBJ1-5; weak D call: TRBD1 (6 bases). Per the germline V gene, CDR1 is MNHEY and CDR2 is SVGEGT. The CDR3 consists of 18 residues. Trimming removed 6 bases from V and 2 bases from J, with 23 bases in between.

This clonotype was seen ten or more times. This sequence joins TRBV9 and TRBJ2-7; the match to TRBD1 covers 7 bases. The germline V gene has CDR1 SGDLS and CDR2 YYNGEE. The J segment lost 3 bases and the V segment lost 0 bases, leaving 3 bases of the junction unmatched. The CDR3 contains 14 residues. CDR3 loop: CASSVGQGVYEQYF. The CDR3 nucleotides read TGTGCCAGCAGCGTAGGTCAGGGGGTCTACGAGCAGTACTTC.

This clonotype was counted many times. In DNA, the CDR3 is TGTGCCAGCAGCCAAGCGCACCGGGGCAGGAGACCCTACGAGCAGTACTTC. Translated, it gives CASSQAHRGRRPYEQYF. V usage is TRBV3-1 and J usage is TRBJ2-7, with D perhaps given as TRBD1 or TRBD2 (5 bases each). This CDR3 comprises 17 residues. The V end was cut by 1 base, the J end by 2 bases, with 18 bases between. Germline CDR1 and CDR2: LGHDT and YNNKEL (reference sequence).

The chain uses TRBV4-3 and TRBJ1-5; D is possibly TRBD1 (6 bases). Trimming removed 2 bases at V and 7 bases at J, with 9 bases between. CDR3 size: 13 residues. The germline gives CDR1 LGHNA, CDR2 YSLEER. The DNA of the CDR3 is TGCGCCAGCAGCCAATTCAGGGGACAGCCCCAGCATTTT. This encodes CASSQFRGQPQHF.

This clonotype was picked up many times. V usage is TRBV9 and J usage is TRBJ2-7; 8 positions match TRBD2. The CDR3 contains 14 residues. Trimming at V came to 0 bases and at J to 4 bases, leaving 3 bases not matched to a gene. Germline CDR1 reads SGDLS; CDR2 reads YYNGEE. The CDR3 DNA reads as TGTGCCAGCAGCGTAGCCACTAGCGGTTACGAGCAGTACTTC. Translation: CASSVATSGYEQYF. The complete variable domain, with remaining parts taken from reference TRBV9 and TRBJ2-7, reads DSGVTQTPKHLITATGQRVTLRCSPRSGDLSVYWYQQSLDQGLQFLIQYYNGEERAKGNILERFSAQQFPDLHSELNLSSLELGDSALYFCASSVATSGYEQYFGPGTRLTVT.

This clonotype was counted a single time. A much larger clone lies a single base off, so this may be a read error. The chain combines TRBV4-1 with TRBJ2-5, with D possibly TRBD2 on 6 matching bases. The J call could be wrong; TRBJ2-7 is a better fit for the DNA end. This CDR3 is 15 amino acids long. CDR1 and CDR2 (germline): MGHRA, YSYEKL. The CDR3 region is CASGPSLGGYYEQYF. The CDR3 DNA follows: TGCGCCAGCGGCCCCTCATTGGGGGGATACTACGAGCAGTACTTC.

V usage is TRBV11-3 and J usage is TRBJ2-1, with unresolved D. CDR3 length equals 16 residues. V lost 3 bases and J lost 2, with 14 bases in between. Germline CDR1 is SGHNT and CDR2 is YENEEA. The CDR3 sequence is CASSLTDIDPYNEQFF. The CDR3 region has the DNA TGTGCCAGCAGCTTGACCGACATAGACCCCTACAATGAGCAGTTCTTC.

In its sample, this clonotype was seen many times. This chain connects TRBV5-1 to TRBJ2-7, with TRBD1 matching 9 bases. V was pared by 4 bases and J by 4 bases, with 6 bases of the junction left unmatched. The CDR3 runs 14 residues. The germline V gene encodes CDR1 SGHRS and CDR2 YFSETQ. The CDR3 nucleotides are TGCGCCAGCAGCGGAGACGGACAGGGGTACGAGCAGTACTTC. It translates to CASSGDGQGYEQYF.

The chain combines TRBV4-3 with TRBJ1-5; the D is unclear. CDR1 is LGHNA and CDR2 is YSLEER in the germline V gene. The CDR3 is 15 amino acids. With 0 bases removed from V and 3 bases from J, the gap between germline ends came to 9 bases. CDR3 nucleotides: TGCGCCAGCAGCCAAGATGAGGGCAACAATCAGCCCCAGCATTTT. It is translated as CASSQDEGNNQPQHF.

Of note for this clonotype: This may be a read error, as it is one base from a much larger clone. The chain carries TRBV5-1 and TRBJ2-5; 13 nucleotides line up with TRBD2. Germline V gene lookup returns CDR1 SGHRS and CDR2 YFSETQ. The CDR3 has 16 amino acids. The CDR3 DNA reads TGCACCAGCAGCTTAACTAGCGGGGGGGCCGGGGAGACCCAGTACTTC. Protein sequence: CTSSLTSGGAGETQYF.